The 25 T cell receptor beta chains given below trace back to one sample, sequenced in a study of human T cells and chemical hapten exposure. TCRdb itself ran the RACE reads through MiXCR, one entry per CDR3 protein. Among about 120,000 distinct CDR3 sequences listed, roughly an eighth were seen once. Time point indicated: patch test 1, 2 weeks after DPC sensitization. Specified treatment: therapeutic diphenylcyclopropenone sensitization with weekly scalp DPC. Material: whole blood, obtained in connection with sensitization to the hapten diphenylcyclopropenone (DPC). The receptor source for this set is a young man with alopecia areata. Some clones in this sample may be carry-over from other donors' samples.

The CDR3 nucleotides are TGTGCCAGCAGCTTAGATCCCATACAGCCGATGAACACTGAAGCTTTCTTT. Amino acid sequence: CASSLDPIQPMNTEAFF. The chain joins TRBV7-6 to TRBJ1-1; D is unclear. CDR3 length: 17 amino acids. The V and J ends lost 1 base and 0 bases respectively, with 15 bases between them. Germline V gene data show CDR1 as SGHVS and CDR2 as FNYEAQ.

The CDR3 spells CASRDTSGATFANTGELFF. Here the CDR3 DNA reads TGTGCCAGCAGGGACACTAGCGGGGCGACGTTCGCGAACACCGGGGAGCTGTTTTTT. The V and J genes are TRBV3-1 and TRBJ2-2; 10 bases line up with TRBD2. The germline V gene has CDR1 LGHDT and CDR2 YNNKEL (reference sequence). V trimming: 6 bases; J trimming: 0 bases; junction bases outside the gene matches: 13. This CDR3 has 19 residues. Full variable domain (remainder filled in from reference TRBV3-1 and TRBJ2-2): DTAVSQTPKYLVTQMGNDKSIKCEQNLGHDTMYWYKQDSKKFLKIMFSYNNKELIINETVPNRFSPKSPDKAHLNLHINSLELGDSAVYFCASRDTSGATFANTGELFFGEGSRLTVL.

This clonotype occurred a few times. V and J are TRBV10-3 and TRBJ2-3; 10 bases are shared with TRBD2. Germline V gives CDR1 ENHRY, CDR2 SYGVKD. The CDR3 sequence is 14 residues long. V gave up 10 bases and J gave up 2 bases; unmatched junction bases: 6. CDR3 DNA: TGTGCCACCATGCTAGCGGGGGACACAGATACGCAGTATTTT. Translating gives CATMLAGDTDTQYF.

This clonotype was recorded a few times. This chain connects TRBV4-2 to TRBJ1-6; perhaps TRBD1 as D (6 bases). The CDR3 has 13 amino acids. V lost 6 bases, J lost 7 bases, and 10 bases lay in between. CDR1 LGHNA and CDR2 YNFKEQ come from the germline V gene. CDR3 residues: CASRSGQNSPLHF. CDR3 sequence (DNA): TGTGCCAGCAGAAGTGGACAGAATTCACCCCTCCACTTT.

This chain connects TRBV12-3 or TRBV12-4 to TRBJ2-3; 11 nucleotides align to TRBD1. J lost 1 base, V lost 5 bases, and 8 bases had no gene match. The CDR3 is 17 residues long. This chain's CDR3 is CASSLGTGGWGTDTQYF. DNA for the CDR3: TGTGCCAGCAGTCTCGGGACAGGGGGATGGGGCACAGATACGCAGTATTTT.

This chain uses TRBV29-1 with TRBJ2-7, with D perhaps TRBD2 (7 bases). The CDR3 is 13 residues long. Trimming took off 3 bases at V and 3 bases at J, with 12 bases between the two ends. Germline V gene data show CDR1 as SQVTM and CDR2 as ANQGSEA. CDR3 sequence reads: CSVDGGPDYEQYF. CDR3 DNA: TGCAGCGTTGACGGGGGGCCGGACTACGAGCAGTACTTC.

The rearrangement joins TRBV11-2 to TRBJ2-5, with 11 bases identical to TRBD2. CDR3 length equals 15 residues. The J segment lost 4 bases and the V segment lost 6 bases, leaving 7 bases of the junction unmatched. The germline V gene encodes CDR1 SGHAT and CDR2 FQNNGV. The CDR3 loop is CASRISGGASETQYF. CDR3 nucleotides: TGTGCCAGCAGGATTAGCGGGGGGGCCTCAGAGACCCAGTACTTC.

J is TRBJ1-1 and V is TRBV5-1; perhaps TRBD1 as D (6 bases). The CDR3 totals 15 residues. V lost 4 bases and J 0 bases, leaving 13 bases between the germline ends. Germline V gives CDR1 SGHRS, CDR2 YFSETQ. The CDR3 sequence is CASSPDTGLNTEAFF. The CDR3 nucleotides are TGCGCCAGCAGCCCCGATACAGGGCTGAACACTGAAGCTTTCTTT.

This rearrangement joins TRBV28 to TRBJ1-6; 8 nucleotides line up with TRBD1. Per germline, CDR1 MDHEN and CDR2 SYDVKM. V lost 7 bases to trimming and J lost 8 bases; unmatched junction nucleotides: 4. The CDR3 length is 13 residues. CDR3 bases: TGTGCCAGCACTCACAGGGGGGATTCACCCCTCCACTTT. It translates to CASTHRGDSPLHF.

This rearrangement joins TRBV5-1 to TRBJ2-2; D call uncertain. CDR1 is SGHRS and CDR2 is YFSETQ in the germline V gene. The CDR3 has 13 amino acids. Trimming pared 1 base from V and 5 bases from J, leaving 6 bases between. Written as DNA, the CDR3 is TGCGCCAGCAGCTTGAGTCGTACCGGGGAGCTGTTTTTT. Its translation: CASSLSRTGELFF.

The V and J genes are TRBV15 and TRBJ2-1; D remains ambiguous. Looked up from germline, CDR1 is LNHNV and CDR2 is YYDKDF (reference sequence). The CDR3 loop spans 16 amino acids. The ends were cut back, 3 bases at V and 5 bases at J, with 17 bases in the middle. CDR3 in amino acids: CATSRDLTKGDNEQFF. The CDR3 nucleotides are TGTGCCACCAGCAGGGACCTCACGAAAGGAGACAATGAGCAGTTCTTC.

V usage is TRBV11-2 and J usage is TRBJ2-7; D perhaps matches TRBD1 (6 bases). The CDR3 spans 14 residues. Trimming cost V 5 bases and J 10 bases, with 21 bases left between them. Germline values: CDR1 SGHAT, CDR2 FQNNGV. In DNA form, the CDR3 reads TGTGCCAGCAGCCGGATTGGACAGAAGTCTCTCCAGTACTTC. Protein: CASSRIGQKSLQYF.

This clonotype was seen at least ten times. V is TRBV4-1 and J is TRBJ1-1; D is unclear. Germline lookup yields CDR1 MGHRA and CDR2 YSYEKL. The V gene lost 4 bases and the J gene lost 4 bases, with 19 bases spanning the gap. The CDR3 length is 16 residues. Here the CDR3 reads CASSRTENFEGTEAFF. The CDR3 nucleotides are TGCGCCAGCAGCCGGACGGAAAACTTTGAGGGCACTGAAGCTTTCTTT.

V and J are TRBV12-3 or TRBV12-4 and TRBJ1-3; 7 bases line up with TRBD1. The length of the CDR3 is 14 residues. With 6 bases clipped from V and 4 bases from J, the junction kept 6 bases outside the gene matches. CDR3 DNA: TGTGCCAGCAGGCCTACAGGGGTGGGAAACACCATATATTTT. Translating it yields CASRPTGVGNTIYF.

This chain links TRBV7-9 with TRBJ1-1; no clear D gene. Trimming took 5 bases from V and 2 from J, leaving 9 bases between them. This CDR3 has 13 residues. Germline-derived CDR1 and CDR2 are SEHNR and FQNEAQ (reference sequence). The CDR3 DNA follows: TGTGCCAGCAGCGCGGAGAGAAACACTGAAGCTTTCTTT. It is translated as CASSAERNTEAFF.

This clonotype was detected a few times. The J gene is TRBJ1-2, the V gene TRBV4-3, with a weak D call TRBD1 (5 bases). CDR1 and CDR2 from the germline V gene are LGHNA and YSLEER. The CDR3 sequence is 17 residues long. The ends were cut back, 0 bases at V and 4 bases at J, with 18 bases in the middle. The DNA of the CDR3 is TGCGCCAGCAGCCAAGACTGGTTGGACAACCAGCTCTATGGCTACACCTTC. Translated: CASSQDWLDNQLYGYTF.

The J gene is TRBJ1-4, the V gene TRBV12-3 or TRBV12-4; D is unclear. Deletions cut 8 bases from V and 7 bases from J, with 11 bases between. The CDR3 has 12 residues. CDR3 loop: CASGRFGEKLFF. The CDR3 nucleotides read TGTGCCAGCGGGAGGTTCGGTGAAAAACTGTTTTTT.

The chain couples TRBV7-9 to TRBJ1-1; no firm D call. V lost 5 bases and J lost 6, with 25 bases in between. The CDR3 is made up of 17 amino acids. Germline V gene lookup returns CDR1 SEHNR and CDR2 FQNEAQ (reference sequence). In DNA, the CDR3 is TGTGCCAGCAGCCGGCCTACCTTTCAGAACCAGGTGTCTGAAGCTTTCTTT. It is translated as CASSRPTFQNQVSEAFF.

This clonotype was seen at least ten times. The V call is TRBV5-1, the J call TRBJ1-1, with D perhaps TRBD1 (5 bases). This CDR3 contains 15 residues. Trimming cost V 1 base and J 5 bases, with 15 bases left between them. Germline assignment: CDR1 SGHRS and CDR2 YFSETQ. The CDR3 loop reads CASSLIRGTGTEAFF. CDR3 bases: TGCGCCAGCAGCTTGATACGGGGGACGGGGACTGAAGCTTTCTTT.

This rearrangement joins TRBV29-1 to TRBJ1-3; D is undetermined. This CDR3 spans 14 amino acids. Trimming removed 7 bases at V and 0 bases at J, with 13 bases between. Germline CDR1 and CDR2: SQVTM and ANQGSEA. CDR3 amino acids: CSARNSVSGNTIYF. As DNA, the CDR3 is TGCAGCGCCAGAAACAGCGTCTCTGGAAACACCATATATTTT. Complete variable domain (other parts from reference TRBV29-1 and TRBJ1-3): SAVISQKPSRDICQRGTSLTIQCQVDSQVTMMFWYRQQPGQSLTLIATANQGSEATYESGFVIDKFPISRPNLTFSTLTVSNMSPEDSSIYLCSARNSVSGNTIYFGEGSWLTVV.

The genes are TRBV6-4 and TRBJ2-1, with 13 nucleotides matching TRBD2. V trimming: 6 bases; J trimming: 8 bases; junction bases outside the gene matches: 4. Germline V gene lookup returns CDR1 MRHNA and CDR2 SNTAGT. The CDR3 consists of 14 residues. This chain's CDR3 is CASSTSGGADEQFF. The CDR3 region has the DNA TGTGCCAGCAGCACTAGCGGGGGGGCGGATGAGCAGTTCTTC.

This clonotype occurred a few times. The chain combines TRBV2 with TRBJ1-2; D unresolved. Trimming took 2 bases from V and 4 from J, leaving 11 bases between them. Germline assignment: CDR1 SNHLY and CDR2 FYNNEI. The CDR3 has 14 residues. CDR3 protein: CASSEYDGSYGYTF. For the CDR3, the DNA is TGTGCCAGCAGTGAATACGACGGATCCTATGGCTACACCTTC.

This clonotype was recorded a few times. This chain uses TRBV20-1 with TRBJ2-6; tentatively, D is TRBD1 or TRBD2 (5 bases each). The V gene lost 3 bases and the J gene lost 1 base, with 19 bases spanning the gap. The CDR3 has 18 amino acids. Germline-derived CDR1 and CDR2 are DFQATT and SNEGSKA (reference sequence). The CDR3 reads CSASPLAGAESGANVLTF. DNA of the CDR3: TGCAGTGCTAGTCCCCTAGCCGGGGCAGAATCTGGGGCCAACGTCCTGACTTTC.

V gene TRBV29-1 combines with J gene TRBJ2-3; D uncertain. Per germline, CDR1 SQVTM and CDR2 ANQGSEA. This CDR3 is built from 12 residues. The ends were cut back, 7 bases at V and 0 bases at J, with 8 bases in the middle. CDR3 DNA sequence: TGCAGCGCCCGAACGAGCACAGATACGCAGTATTTT. It yields the protein CSARTSTDTQYF.

This chain joins TRBV18 and TRBJ1-1; TRBD1 agrees at 8 bases. V was pared by 3 bases and J by 3 bases, with 9 bases of the junction left unmatched. CDR1 is KGHSH and CDR2 is LQKENI in the germline V gene. This CDR3 has 16 residues. The CDR3 reads CASSPISGQGHTEAFF. In DNA form, the CDR3 reads TGTGCCAGCTCACCTATATCAGGACAGGGTCACACTGAAGCTTTCTTT.